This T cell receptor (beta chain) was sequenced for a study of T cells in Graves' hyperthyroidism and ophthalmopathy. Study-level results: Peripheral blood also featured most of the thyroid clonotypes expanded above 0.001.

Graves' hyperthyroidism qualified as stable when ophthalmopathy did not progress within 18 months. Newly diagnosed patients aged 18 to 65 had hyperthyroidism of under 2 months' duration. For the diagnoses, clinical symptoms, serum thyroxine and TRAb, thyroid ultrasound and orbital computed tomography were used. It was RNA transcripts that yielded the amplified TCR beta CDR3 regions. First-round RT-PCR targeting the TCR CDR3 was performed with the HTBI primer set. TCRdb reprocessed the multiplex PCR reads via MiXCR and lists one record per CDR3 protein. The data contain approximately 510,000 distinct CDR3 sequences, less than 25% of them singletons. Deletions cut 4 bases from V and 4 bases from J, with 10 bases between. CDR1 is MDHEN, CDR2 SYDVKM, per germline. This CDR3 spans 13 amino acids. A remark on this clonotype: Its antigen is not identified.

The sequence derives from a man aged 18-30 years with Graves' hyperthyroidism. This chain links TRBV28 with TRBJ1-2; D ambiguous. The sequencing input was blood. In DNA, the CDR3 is TGTGCCAGCAGTTACGGACGGCTCTATGGCTACACCTTC. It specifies CASSYGRLYGYTF.